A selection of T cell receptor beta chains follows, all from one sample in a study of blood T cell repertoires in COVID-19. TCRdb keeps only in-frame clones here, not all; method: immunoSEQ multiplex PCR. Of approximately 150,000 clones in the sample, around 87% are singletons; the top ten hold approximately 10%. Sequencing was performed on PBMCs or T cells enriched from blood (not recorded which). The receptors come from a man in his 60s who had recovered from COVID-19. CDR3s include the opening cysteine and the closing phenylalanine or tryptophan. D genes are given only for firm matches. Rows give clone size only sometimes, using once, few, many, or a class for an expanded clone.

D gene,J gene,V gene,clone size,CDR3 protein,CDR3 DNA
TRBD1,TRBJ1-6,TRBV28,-,CASSRATGGRSPLHF,TGTGCCAGCAGCCGGGCGACAGGGGGCCGTTCACCCCTCCACTTT
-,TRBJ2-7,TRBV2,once,CASSFPGGGRNEQYF,TGTGCCAGCAGCTTCCCTGGGGGGGGGCGAAACGAGCAGTACTTC
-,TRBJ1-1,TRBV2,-,CASSESSWASSRAFF,TGTGCCAGCAGTGAATCGAGCTGGGCCAGTTCTCGGGCTTTCTTT
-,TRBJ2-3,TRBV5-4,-,CASSGNRVTDTQYF,TGTGCCAGCAGCGGCAACAGGGTAACAGATACGCAGTATTTT
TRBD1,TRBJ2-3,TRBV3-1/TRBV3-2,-,CASSRGQGTFYTQYF,TGTGCCAGCAGCCGGGGACAGGGGACCTTTTATACGCAGTATTTT
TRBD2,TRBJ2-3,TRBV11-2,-,CASSLGGGQDTQYF,TGTGCCAGCAGCTTAGGGGGAGGGCAAGATACGCAGTATTTT
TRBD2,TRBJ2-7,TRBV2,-,CASSLRLAGWEQYF,TGTGCCAGCAGCCTTCGACTAGCGGGATGGGAGCAGTACTTC
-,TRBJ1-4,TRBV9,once,CASSPYMPGGDANEKLFF,TGTGCCAGCAGTCCCTACATGCCCGGGGGAGATGCTAATGAAAAACTGTTTTTT
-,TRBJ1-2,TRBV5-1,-,CASSLSNLAIGYTF,TGCGCCAGCAGCTTGAGCAACCTAGCGATCGGCTACACCTTC
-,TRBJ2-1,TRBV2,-,CASLSGSGVKDEQFF,TGTGCCAGCTTATCGGGGTCAGGGGTAAAGGATGAGCAGTTCTTC
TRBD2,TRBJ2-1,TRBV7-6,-,CASSQLAAHGEQFF,TGTGCCAGCAGCCAACTAGCGGCTCACGGTGAGCAGTTCTTC
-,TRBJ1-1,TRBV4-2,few,CASSPRGSGLNTEAFF,TGTGCCAGCAGCCCCAGAGGCTCCGGTCTGAACACTGAAGCTTTCTTT
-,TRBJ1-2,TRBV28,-,CASSLRGTPNYGYTF,TGTGCCAGCAGTTTGAGGGGGACCCCTAACTATGGCTACACCTTC
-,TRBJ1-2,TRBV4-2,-,CASSQDGGGSNGYTF,TGTGCCAGCAGCCAAGACGGCGGGGGAAGTAATGGCTACACCTTC
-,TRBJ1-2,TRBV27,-,CASSLAQGIGYTF,TGTGCCAGCAGTTTAGCCCAGGGGATCGGCTACACCTTC
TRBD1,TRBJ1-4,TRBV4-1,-,CASSPGTGGTNEKLFF,TGCGCCAGCAGCCCCGGGACAGGGGGAACTAATGAAAAACTGTTTTTT
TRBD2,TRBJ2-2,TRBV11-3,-,CASAAGGGGELFF,TGTGCCAGTGCTGCGGGAGGCGGCGGGGAGCTGTTTTTT
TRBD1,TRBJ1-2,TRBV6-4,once,CASTRDRDIPPTF,TGTGCCAGCACCCGGGACAGGGATATCCCTCCGACCTTC
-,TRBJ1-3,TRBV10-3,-,CAIRGAGNTIYF,TGTGCCATCCGGGGGGCTGGAAACACCATATATTTT
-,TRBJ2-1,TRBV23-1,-,CAKRGRERFF,TGCGCCAAAAGGGGGAGGGAGAGGTTCTTC
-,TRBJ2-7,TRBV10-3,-,CAISEGSSYEQYF,TGTGCCATCAGTGAGGGGAGCTCCTACGAGCAGTACTTC
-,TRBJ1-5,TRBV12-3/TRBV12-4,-,CASSWGGLQPQHF,TGTGCCAGCAGTTGGGGGGGGTTACAGCCCCAGCATTTT
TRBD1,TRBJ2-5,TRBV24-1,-,CATSDSRTGASQETQYF,TGTGCCACCAGTGATTCCCGGACAGGGGCCTCACAAGAGACCCAGTACTTC
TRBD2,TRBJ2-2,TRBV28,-,CASSLSGTSIGELFF,TGTGCCAGCAGTTTGTCCGGGACTAGCATCGGGGAGCTGTTTTTT
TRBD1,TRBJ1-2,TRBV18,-,CASSPGTGGDGYTF,TGTGCCAGCTCCCCCGGGACAGGGGGCGATGGCTACACCTTC
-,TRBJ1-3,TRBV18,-,CASSPPGEDTIYF,TGTGCCAGCTCACCACCAGGGGAAGACACCATATATTTT
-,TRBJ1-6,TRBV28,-,CASSYPTAHSPLHF,TGTGCCAGCAGTTACCCGACAGCCCATTCACCCCTCCACTTT
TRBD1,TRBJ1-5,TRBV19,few,CATRPDRSSNQPQHF,TGTGCCACCCGACCGGACAGGAGTAGCAATCAGCCCCAGCATTTT
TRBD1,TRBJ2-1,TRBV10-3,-,CAIRDREYNEQFF,TGTGCCATCAGGGACAGGGAGTACAATGAGCAGTTCTTC
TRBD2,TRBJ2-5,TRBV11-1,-,CASSLAPGLGLETQYF,TGTGCCAGCAGCTTGGCCCCGGGACTAGGCCTAGAGACCCAGTACTTC
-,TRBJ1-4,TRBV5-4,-,CASSFRGQANEKLFF,TGTGCCAGCAGCTTCCGTGGGCAGGCTAATGAAAAACTGTTTTTT
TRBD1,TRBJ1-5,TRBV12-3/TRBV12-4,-,CASSLTGEQPQHF,TGTGCCAGCAGTTTAACAGGGGAACAGCCCCAGCATTTT
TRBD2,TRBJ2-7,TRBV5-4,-,CASSALAGVGREEQYF,TGTGCCAGCAGCGCTTTAGCGGGAGTGGGACGTGAAGAGCAGTACTTC
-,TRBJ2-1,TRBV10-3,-,CAISLDEYEQFF,TGTGCCATCAGCCTAGACGAATATGAGCAGTTCTTC
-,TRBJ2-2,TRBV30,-,CAWSEIRETWRGTGELFF,TGTGCCTGGAGTGAAATCCGGGAGACCTGGCGTGGCACCGGGGAGCTGTTTTTT
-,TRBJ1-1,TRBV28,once,CASTPTGLNTEAFF,TGTGCCAGCACCCCGACGGGTCTGAACACTGAAGCTTTCTTT
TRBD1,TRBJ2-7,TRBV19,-,CASSPGDRGYYEQYF,TGTGCCAGTAGTCCCGGGGACAGGGGTTACTACGAGCAGTACTTC
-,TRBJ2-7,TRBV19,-,CASKSNGGSYEQYF,TGTGCCAGTAAGTCGAATGGCGGAAGCTACGAGCAGTACTTC
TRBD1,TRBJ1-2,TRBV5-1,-,CASSLVRSRAGTDYGYTF,TGCGCCAGCAGCTTGGTTCGGTCTCGGGCCGGGACAGACTATGGCTACACCTTC
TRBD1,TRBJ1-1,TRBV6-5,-,CASTTRGPEGTEAFF,TGTGCCAGCACCACAAGGGGGCCGGAAGGCACTGAAGCTTTCTTT
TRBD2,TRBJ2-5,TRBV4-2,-,CASSPGLAGEETQYF,TGTGCCAGCAGCCCGGGACTAGCGGGGGAAGAGACCCAGTACTTC
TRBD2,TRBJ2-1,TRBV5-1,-,CASSLVLPAGNEQFF,TGCGCCAGCAGCTTGGTGCTCCCAGCGGGAAATGAGCAGTTCTTC
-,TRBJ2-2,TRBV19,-,CASSDQGTGELFF,TGTGCCAGTAGTGACCAGGGTACCGGGGAGCTGTTTTTT
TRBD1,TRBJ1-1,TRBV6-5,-,CASTKTGMTEAFF,TGTGCCAGCACCAAGACAGGGATGACTGAAGCTTTCTTT
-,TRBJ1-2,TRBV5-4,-,CASSLAGTTNYGYTF,TGTGCCAGCAGCTTGGCCGGGACAACTAACTATGGCTACACCTTC
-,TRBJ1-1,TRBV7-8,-,CASSLARDMRAFF,TGTGCCAGCAGCTTAGCCCGGGACATGAGAGCTTTCTTT
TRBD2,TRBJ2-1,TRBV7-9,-,CASRSSGSYEQFF,TGTGCCAGCAGATCTAGCGGGAGTTATGAGCAGTTCTTC
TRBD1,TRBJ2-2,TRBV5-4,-,CASSSGTGGTGELFF,TGTGCCAGCAGTTCCGGGACAGGGGGTACCGGGGAGCTGTTTTTT